The entry below gives a single T cell receptor (beta chain) sequence along with its context. Its target is not known. The study ran its PCR with 60 Vbeta and 13 Jbeta primers. The data were produced by immunoSEQ multiplex PCR, yet TCRdb's version contains in-frame clones alone and is incomplete. Of more than 150,000 clones listed, approximately 81% are singletons. The entry originates in a study of cytomegalovirus exposure and HLA in healthy donors. J lost 4 bases, V lost 1 base, and 4 bases had no gene match. CDR1 is MNHEY, CDR2 SVGAGI, per germline. CDR3 length: 16 residues. Study-wide points: One variant, a missense change in DCLRE1C, was linked in a later analysis to TCR beta V- and J-gene trimming. With DRB1 most and HLA-C fewest, TCR association rates differed between HLA loci in a later analysis. Among TCR sequences, most were rare, though some public TCRs appeared in many donors. A later analysis reportedly found that, within productive TCRs, an Asian-associated ancestry cluster had fewer N-insertions than the mean observed across the approximately 660 donors.

This TCR derives from a young woman in good health and CMV-seronegative. The sample taken for sequencing was PBMCs. The chain has TRBV6-5 and TRBJ2-3, with 11 nucleotides matching TRBD2. CDR3 region: CASSYWGSGGADTQYF. Here the CDR3 DNA reads TGTGCCAGCAGTTACTGGGGTAGCGGGGGGGCAGATACGCAGTATTTT.